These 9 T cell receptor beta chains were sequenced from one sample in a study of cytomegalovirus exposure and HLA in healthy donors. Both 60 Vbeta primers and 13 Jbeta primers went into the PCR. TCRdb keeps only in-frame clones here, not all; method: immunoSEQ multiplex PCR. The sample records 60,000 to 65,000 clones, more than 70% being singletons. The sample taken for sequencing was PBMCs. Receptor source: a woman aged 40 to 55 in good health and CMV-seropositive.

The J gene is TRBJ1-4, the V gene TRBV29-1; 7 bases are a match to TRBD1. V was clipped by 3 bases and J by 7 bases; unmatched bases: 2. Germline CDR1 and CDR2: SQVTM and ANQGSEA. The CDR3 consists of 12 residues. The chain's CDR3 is CSVEGDSEKLFF. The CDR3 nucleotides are TGCAGCGTTGAGGGGGACAGTGAAAAACTGTTTTTT.

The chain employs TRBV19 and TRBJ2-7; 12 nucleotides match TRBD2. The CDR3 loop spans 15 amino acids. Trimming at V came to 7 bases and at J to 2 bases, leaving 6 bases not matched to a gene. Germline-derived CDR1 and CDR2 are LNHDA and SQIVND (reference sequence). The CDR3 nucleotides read TGTGCCAGTACTCAACTAGCGGGGGGTACCTACGAGCAGTACTTC. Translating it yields CASTQLAGGTYEQYF. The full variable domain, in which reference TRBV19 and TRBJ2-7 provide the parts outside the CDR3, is DGGITQSPKYLFRKEGQNVTLSCEQNLNHDAMYWYRQDPGQGLRLIYYSQIVNDFQKGDIAEGYSVSREKKESFPLTVTSAQKNPTAFYLCASTQLAGGTYEQYFGPGTRLTVT.

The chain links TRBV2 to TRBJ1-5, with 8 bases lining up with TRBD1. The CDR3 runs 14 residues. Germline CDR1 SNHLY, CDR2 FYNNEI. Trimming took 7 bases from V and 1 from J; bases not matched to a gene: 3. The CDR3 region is CASTDRESNQPQHF. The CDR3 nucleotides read TGTGCCAGCACGGACAGGGAGAGCAATCAGCCCCAGCATTTT.

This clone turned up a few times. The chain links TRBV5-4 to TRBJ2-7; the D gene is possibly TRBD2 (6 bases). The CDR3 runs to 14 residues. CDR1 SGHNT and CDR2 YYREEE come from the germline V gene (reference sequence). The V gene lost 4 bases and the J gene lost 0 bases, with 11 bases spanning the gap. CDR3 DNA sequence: TGTGCCAGCAGCCGGGACGGGAGCTCCTACGAGCAGTACTTC. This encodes CASSRDGSSYEQYF.

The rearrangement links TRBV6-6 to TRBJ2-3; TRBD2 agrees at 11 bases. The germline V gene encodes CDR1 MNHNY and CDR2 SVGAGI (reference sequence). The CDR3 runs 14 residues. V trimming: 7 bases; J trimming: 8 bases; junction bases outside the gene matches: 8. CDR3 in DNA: TGTGCCAGCAATCTAGCGGGGGGTATCGGTACGCAGTATTTT. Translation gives CASNLAGGIGTQYF.

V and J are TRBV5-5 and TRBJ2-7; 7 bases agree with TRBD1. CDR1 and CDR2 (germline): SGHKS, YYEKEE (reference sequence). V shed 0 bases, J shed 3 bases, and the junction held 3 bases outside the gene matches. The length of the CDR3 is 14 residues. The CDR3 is CASSLAGGVYEQYF. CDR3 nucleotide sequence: TGTGCCAGCAGCTTGGCAGGGGGTGTCTACGAGCAGTACTTC.

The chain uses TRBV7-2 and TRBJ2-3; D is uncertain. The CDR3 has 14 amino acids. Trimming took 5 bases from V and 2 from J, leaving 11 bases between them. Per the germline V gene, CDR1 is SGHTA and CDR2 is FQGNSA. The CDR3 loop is CASSRQVSTDTQYF. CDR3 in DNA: TGTGCCAGCAGCCGTCAGGTCTCCACAGATACGCAGTATTTT.

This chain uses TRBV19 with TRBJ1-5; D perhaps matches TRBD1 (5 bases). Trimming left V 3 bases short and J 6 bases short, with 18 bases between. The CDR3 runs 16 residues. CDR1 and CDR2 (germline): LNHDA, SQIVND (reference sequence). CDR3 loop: CASSIEEATGGQPQHF. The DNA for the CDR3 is TGTGCCAGTAGTATCGAGGAAGCCACGGGGGGTCAGCCCCAGCATTTT. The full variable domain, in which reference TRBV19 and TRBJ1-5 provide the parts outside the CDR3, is DGGITQSPKYLFRKEGQNVTLSCEQNLNHDAMYWYRQDPGQGLRLIYYSQIVNDFQKGDIAEGYSVSREKKESFPLTVTSAQKNPTAFYLCASSIEEATGGQPQHFGDGTRLSIL.

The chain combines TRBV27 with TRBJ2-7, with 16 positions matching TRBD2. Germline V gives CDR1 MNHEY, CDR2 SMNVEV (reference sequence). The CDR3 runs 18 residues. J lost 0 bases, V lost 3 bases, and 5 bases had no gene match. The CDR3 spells CASSFLGLAGGSSYEQYF. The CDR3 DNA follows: TGTGCCAGCAGTTTTCTGGGACTAGCGGGGGGGAGCTCCTACGAGCAGTACTTC.